This T cell receptor beta chain was sequenced during a study of blood T cell repertoires in COVID-19. About the research overall: The analysed material was cDNA or gDNA that came from T cells, B-cell-depleted T cells, or PBMCs.

Assay used: immunoSEQ multiplex PCR; TCRdb lists only in-frame clones, some missing. The sample gives about 60,000 clones, around 83% of which show up once; about 20% is in the top ten. Those enrolled in Seattle joined during active infection and were followed longitudinally afterward. V lost 5 bases to trimming and J lost 0 bases, with 14 bases between them. Germline CDR1 reads SGHDN; CDR2 reads FVKESK. CDR3 size: 15 residues. Sequenced input: peripheral blood. The origin of this receptor is a man aged 25 to 40 with COVID-19, enrolled during active disease. This chain joins TRBV14 and TRBJ2-7, with D unclear. In DNA, the CDR3 is TGTGCCAGCAGCGTACTAATGGGTGCCTCCTACGAGCAGTACTTC. Encoded protein: CASSVLMGASYEQYF.